This T cell receptor (beta chain) is from a study of OX40 agonist ivuxolimab in advanced cancers. Study background: The drug used for patients, ivuxolimab, was an agonistic anti-OX40 (CD134) antibody.

Individuals having autoimmune disease history or systemic immunosuppression were not enrolled. Assay used: immunoSEQ multiplex PCR; TCRdb lists only in-frame clones, some missing. Of 7,200 or so clones in the sample, around 74% were seen once. Trimming took 5 bases from V and 2 from J, leaving 7 bases between them. Germline values: CDR1 SGHVS, CDR2 FQNEAQ. The CDR3 runs to 12 residues. As to this clone: No antigen is known for it.

Points from the study as a whole: Blood T cells, both CD4+ and CD8+, expanded clonally by week 6 at 0.1 to 3.0 mg/kg. Among some nonresponders, normalized T-cell clonal expansion was also low.

The sequence came from an adult with an advanced solid tumor such as melanoma, head and neck, liver or kidney cancer. Sequenced material: CD4+ or CD8+ T cells sorted from blood, taken in a trial of the OX40 agonist ivuxolimab. The chain couples TRBV7-8 to TRBJ2-7; tentative D call: TRBD1 (5 bases). As DNA, the CDR3 is TGTGCCAGCAGCACGGACACCTACGAGCAGTACTTC. Protein product: CASSTDTYEQYF.